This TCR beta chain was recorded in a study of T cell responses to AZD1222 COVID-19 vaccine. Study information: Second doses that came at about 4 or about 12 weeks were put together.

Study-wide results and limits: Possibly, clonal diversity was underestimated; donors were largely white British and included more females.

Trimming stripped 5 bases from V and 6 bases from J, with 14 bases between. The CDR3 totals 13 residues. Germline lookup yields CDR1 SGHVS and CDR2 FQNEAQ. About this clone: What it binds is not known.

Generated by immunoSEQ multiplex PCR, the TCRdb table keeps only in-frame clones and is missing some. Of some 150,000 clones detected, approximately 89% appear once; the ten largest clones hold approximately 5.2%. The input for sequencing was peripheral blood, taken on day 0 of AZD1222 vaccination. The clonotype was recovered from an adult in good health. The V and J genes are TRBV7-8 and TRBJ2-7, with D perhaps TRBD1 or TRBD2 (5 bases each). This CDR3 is CASSTGRAGEQYF. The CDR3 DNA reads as TGTGCCAGCAGCACGGGACGGGCGGGCGAGCAGTACTTC.